The 24 T cell receptor beta chains in this list originate from one sample, sequenced in a study of blood T cell repertoires in COVID-19. TCRdb keeps only in-frame clones here, not all; method: immunoSEQ multiplex PCR. The sample has about 150,000 clones, 75% to 90% seen once. Sequenced sample: peripheral blood. The receptor source for this set is a man in his 70s with acute or convalescent COVID-19.

The gene calls are TRBV7-9 and TRBJ1-1; 8 positions agree with TRBD1. The CDR3 sequence is 15 residues long. Trimming cost V 3 bases and J 4 bases; bases outside gene matches: 7. Germline CDR1 reads SEHNR; CDR2 reads FQNEAQ (reference sequence). This chain's CDR3 is CASSFLQGDITEAFF. Here the CDR3 DNA reads TGTGCCAGCAGCTTTTTACAGGGGGATATCACTGAAGCTTTCTTT.

This clone showed up just a few times. The gene calls are TRBV2 and TRBJ1-6, with D possibly matching TRBD1 (5 bases). Germline V lookup: CDR1 SNHLY, CDR2 FYNNEI. V lost 6 bases and J 2 bases, leaving 8 bases between the germline ends. The CDR3 runs 14 residues. This chain's CDR3 is CASRQGTYNSPLHF. The CDR3 DNA follows: TGTGCCAGCAGGCAGGGAACCTATAATTCACCCCTCCACTTT.

The rearrangement links TRBV10-3 to TRBJ2-2; 7 nucleotides line up with TRBD2. V lost 7 bases and J lost 0; bases outside the gene matches: 17. Germline values: CDR1 ENHRY, CDR2 SYGVKD. This CDR3 contains 19 residues. The CDR3 protein is CAITPHGGVERPNTGELFF. The DNA of the CDR3 is TGTGCCATCACCCCACATGGGGGGGTTGAAAGACCGAACACCGGGGAGCTGTTTTTT.

This clone was seen only once. V and J are TRBV6-1 and TRBJ1-2, with D possibly matching TRBD1 (5 bases). V was shortened by 1 base and J by 4 bases, with 13 bases between the two germline ends. The CDR3 contains 15 residues. From germline, CDR1 is MNHNS and CDR2 SASEGT. The CDR3, as DNA: TGTGCCAGCAGTGAAGAGCGACAGTCAATCTATGGCTACACCTTC. Amino acid sequence: CASSEERQSIYGYTF.

The chain joins TRBV3-1 (or the pseudogene TRBV3-2) to TRBJ1-5; D is perhaps TRBD1 (5 bases). Germline V gene data show CDR1 as LGHDT and CDR2 as YNNKEL (reference sequence). Trimming removed 0 bases from V and 4 bases from J, with 16 bases in between. This CDR3 spans 17 amino acids. The CDR3 coding sequence is TGTGCCAGCAGCCAAGATAGGTTTCCGGGGGGGAATCAGCCCCAGCATTTT. Encoded protein: CASSQDRFPGGNQPQHF.

This chain uses TRBV18 with TRBJ1-5, with 12 bases fitting TRBD1. CDR1 is KGHSH, CDR2 LQKENI, per germline. The junction had 5 bases not matched to a gene; V was cut back by 6 bases and J by 2 bases. The CDR3 loop spans 16 amino acids. CDR3 in DNA: TGTGCCAGCTCGCCTGGGACAGGGGGCGGCAATCAGCCCCAGCATTTT. Residues: CASSPGTGGGNQPQHF.

V gene TRBV3-1 (or the pseudogene TRBV3-2) combines with J gene TRBJ1-5, with TRBD1 identical over 8 bases. Looked up from germline, CDR1 is LGHDT and CDR2 is YNNKEL (reference sequence). Trimming cost V 5 bases and J 3 bases; bases outside gene matches: 6. The CDR3 is made up of 15 amino acids. The CDR3 spells CASSVGQGLNQPQHF. The DNA for the CDR3 is TGTGCCAGCAGCGTCGGACAGGGCCTCAATCAGCCCCAGCATTTT.

This clone was detected a few times. This chain uses TRBV5-1 with TRBJ2-5, with 9 positions matching TRBD2. The CDR3 has 16 amino acids. Germline V lookup: CDR1 SGHRS, CDR2 YFSETQ. With V trimmed by 0 bases and J by 1 base, 4 bases remained unmatched. CDR3 in amino acids: CASSLVPAGGQETQYF. The CDR3 region has the DNA TGCGCCAGCAGCTTGGTGCCAGCGGGGGGCCAAGAGACCCAGTACTTC. Filled out from reference TRBV5-1 and TRBJ2-5, the complete variable domain reads KAGVTQTPRYLIKTRGQQVTLSCSPISGHRSVSWYQQTPGQGLQFLFEYFSETQRNKGNFPGRFSGRQFSNSRSEMNVSTLELGDSALYLCASSLVPAGGQETQYFGPGTRLLVL.

The V call is TRBV7-9, the J call TRBJ2-2, with TRBD2 identical over 7 bases. The V and J ends lost 5 bases and 6 bases, in that order; junction bases with no gene match: 12. The CDR3 runs to 16 residues. Germline V gene data show CDR1 as SEHNR and CDR2 as FQNEAQ (reference sequence). The CDR3 sequence is CASSPISREGAGELFF. Here the CDR3 DNA reads TGTGCCAGCAGCCCCATATCCAGGGAGGGAGCCGGGGAGCTGTTTTTT.

The chain combines TRBV21-1 with TRBJ2-3; no DNA check was done on the table's D call, TRBD2. TRBV21-1 is a pseudogene segment. The CDR3 is made up of 18 amino acids. CDR3 region: CASSKSTGGRCGTDTQYF. The CDR3 DNA reads TGTGCCAGCAGCAAAAGTACAGGCGGGAGATGTGGCACAGATACGCAGTATTTT.

The V call is TRBV18, the J call TRBJ1-4; no reliable D call. The ends were cut back, 6 bases at V and 8 bases at J, with 13 bases in the middle. The CDR3 spans 13 residues. CDR1 and CDR2 from the germline V gene are KGHSH and LQKENI. In DNA form, the CDR3 reads TGTGCCAGCTCCTATGCGAATAGCGAAAAACTGTTTTTT. It is translated as CASSYANSEKLFF.

The V gene is TRBV6-6, the J gene TRBJ2-7; the match to TRBD1 covers 9 bases. After removal of 6 bases from V and 1 base from J, the junction contained 10 bases not matched to a gene. The CDR3 is 16 amino acids. Germline CDR1 and CDR2: MNHNY and SVGAGI (reference sequence). The CDR3 DNA is TGTGCCAGCAGGCCAAACACCGGGACAGGGTCCTACGAGCAGTACTTC. Translating gives CASRPNTGTGSYEQYF.

V gene TRBV2 combines with J gene TRBJ2-1, with D possibly being TRBD2 (5 bases). The CDR3 runs 13 residues. Trimming removed 6 bases from V and 4 bases from J, with 10 bases in between. Per germline, CDR1 SNHLY and CDR2 FYNNEI. CDR3 in DNA: TGTGCCAGCAGGACTTTAGCGTACAATGAGCAGTTCTTC. It specifies CASRTLAYNEQFF.

The chain is built from TRBV10-3 and TRBJ1-3; perhaps TRBD1 as D (6 bases). The germline V gene has CDR1 ENHRY and CDR2 SYGVKD. This CDR3 contains 15 residues. The V gene lost 4 bases and the J gene lost 5 bases, with 15 bases spanning the gap. The CDR3 spells CAISAEGGSRNTIYF. The CDR3 DNA is TGTGCCATCAGTGCTGAAGGGGGAAGCAGAAACACCATATATTTT.

Only one count was recorded for this clone. The chain uses TRBV28 and TRBJ2-5; 8 bases map to TRBD2. Germline V CDR1 and CDR2: MDHEN, SYDVKM. The CDR3 runs 19 residues. With 1 base clipped from V and 7 bases from J, the junction kept 20 bases outside the gene matches. CDR3: CASSLSRSSGSALGATQYF. Written as DNA, the CDR3 is TGTGCCAGCAGTTTATCGCGGTCTAGCGGGTCGGCCCTAGGTGCGACCCAGTACTTC. Supplemented by reference TRBV28 and TRBJ2-5, the full variable domain reads DVKVTQSSRYLVKRTGEKVFLECVQDMDHENMFWYRQDPGLGLRLIYFSYDVKMKEKGDIPEGYSVSREKKERFSLILESASTNQTSMYLCASSLSRSSGSALGATQYFGPGTRLLVL.

The J gene is TRBJ2-2, the V gene TRBV27, with D unclear. CDR3 length equals 13 residues. V dropped 8 bases and J dropped 3 bases, with 10 bases sitting between them. CDR1 and CDR2 from the germline V gene are MNHEY and SMNVEV (reference sequence). The CDR3 sequence: CASLAPYTGELFF. The CDR3 DNA sequence: TGTGCCAGCCTTGCGCCCTACACCGGGGAGCTGTTTTTT.

The chain joins TRBV6-5 to TRBJ1-3; 9 nucleotides agree with TRBD1. Germline trimming cut 5 bases from V and 3 bases from J; bases unmatched to any gene: 5. The CDR3 has 15 amino acids. In germline, CDR1 is MNHEY, CDR2 SVGAGI. CDR3 sequence (DNA): TGTGCCAGCAGTAAACAGGGGGCGCTTGGAAACACCATATATTTT. This sequence encodes CASSKQGALGNTIYF.

The chain links TRBV7-2 to TRBJ1-4; no clear D gene. This CDR3 spans 15 amino acids. The germline V and J ends were trimmed by 0 bases and 4 bases, with 9 bases remaining between them. In germline, CDR1 is SGHTA, CDR2 FQGNSA. The CDR3, as DNA: TGTGCCAGCAGCTTAGCGTCTGGGCATAATGAAAAACTGTTTTTT. Protein product: CASSLASGHNEKLFF.

This sequence joins TRBV7-3 and TRBJ2-3; 14 bases align to TRBD2. CDR1 is SGHTA, CDR2 FQGTGA, per germline. With 4 bases clipped from V and 4 bases from J, the junction kept 7 bases outside the gene matches. CDR3 length: 17 amino acids. CDR3 residues: CASSSGLAGANPDTQYF. The DNA for the CDR3 is TGTGCCAGCAGCTCGGGACTAGCGGGAGCGAACCCAGATACGCAGTATTTT.

Here the CDR3 DNA reads TGTGCCAGCAGTTTGCCTCTCCAGGGAACCGGGGAGCTGTTTTTT. The encoded protein is CASSLPLQGTGELFF. The chain has TRBV28 and TRBJ2-2; perhaps TRBD1 as D (5 bases). V lost 3 bases and J lost 5, with 13 bases in between. Germline CDR1 reads MDHEN; CDR2 reads SYDVKM. The CDR3 is made up of 15 amino acids.

The chain combines TRBV7-8 with TRBJ2-1; tentative D call: TRBD2 (6 bases). The CDR3 spans 13 residues. Trimming removed 2 bases from V and 8 bases from J, with 10 bases in between. CDR1 and CDR2 from the germline V gene are SGHVS and FQNEAQ. The CDR3 DNA sequence: TGTGCCAGCAGCTTATTGGAGGGGTATGAGCAGTTCTTC. It codes for CASSLLEGYEQFF.

The chain employs TRBV7-9 and TRBJ1-5; D is unresolved. This CDR3 has 13 amino acids. Germline V gives CDR1 SEHNR, CDR2 FQNEAQ (reference sequence). Trimming took off 1 base at V and 5 bases at J, with 6 bases between the two ends. The CDR3 spells CASSLGRYQPQHF. The CDR3 nucleotides read TGTGCCAGCAGCTTAGGGCGGTATCAGCCCCAGCATTTT. Combining the CDR3 with reference TRBV7-9 and TRBJ1-5 gives the whole variable domain DTGVSQNPRHKITKRGQNVTFRCDPISEHNRLYWYRQTLGQGPEFLTYFQNEAQLEKSRLLSDRFSAERPKGSFSTLEIQRTEQGDSAMYLCASSLGRYQPQHFGDGTRLSIL.

CDR3 amino acids: CASSPLGTVPPEAFF. As DNA, the CDR3 is TGTGCCAGCAGTCCCCTGGGGACAGTCCCCCCTGAAGCTTTCTTT. The V and J genes are TRBV27 and TRBJ1-1; TRBD1 agrees at 7 bases. Germline assignment: CDR1 MNHEY and CDR2 SMNVEV (reference sequence). The CDR3 is 15 amino acids. J lost 6 bases, V lost 5 bases, and 12 bases had no gene match.

The chain couples TRBV5-6 to TRBJ1-5; no clear D. Germline loops: CDR1 SGHDT, CDR2 YYEEEE. CDR3 length: 14 amino acids. The ends were cut back, 4 bases at V and 2 bases at J, with 10 bases in the middle. The CDR3 DNA reads TGTGCCAGCAGCCCCAATGGAGGCAATCAGCCCCAGCATTTT. It translates to CASSPNGGNQPQHF.